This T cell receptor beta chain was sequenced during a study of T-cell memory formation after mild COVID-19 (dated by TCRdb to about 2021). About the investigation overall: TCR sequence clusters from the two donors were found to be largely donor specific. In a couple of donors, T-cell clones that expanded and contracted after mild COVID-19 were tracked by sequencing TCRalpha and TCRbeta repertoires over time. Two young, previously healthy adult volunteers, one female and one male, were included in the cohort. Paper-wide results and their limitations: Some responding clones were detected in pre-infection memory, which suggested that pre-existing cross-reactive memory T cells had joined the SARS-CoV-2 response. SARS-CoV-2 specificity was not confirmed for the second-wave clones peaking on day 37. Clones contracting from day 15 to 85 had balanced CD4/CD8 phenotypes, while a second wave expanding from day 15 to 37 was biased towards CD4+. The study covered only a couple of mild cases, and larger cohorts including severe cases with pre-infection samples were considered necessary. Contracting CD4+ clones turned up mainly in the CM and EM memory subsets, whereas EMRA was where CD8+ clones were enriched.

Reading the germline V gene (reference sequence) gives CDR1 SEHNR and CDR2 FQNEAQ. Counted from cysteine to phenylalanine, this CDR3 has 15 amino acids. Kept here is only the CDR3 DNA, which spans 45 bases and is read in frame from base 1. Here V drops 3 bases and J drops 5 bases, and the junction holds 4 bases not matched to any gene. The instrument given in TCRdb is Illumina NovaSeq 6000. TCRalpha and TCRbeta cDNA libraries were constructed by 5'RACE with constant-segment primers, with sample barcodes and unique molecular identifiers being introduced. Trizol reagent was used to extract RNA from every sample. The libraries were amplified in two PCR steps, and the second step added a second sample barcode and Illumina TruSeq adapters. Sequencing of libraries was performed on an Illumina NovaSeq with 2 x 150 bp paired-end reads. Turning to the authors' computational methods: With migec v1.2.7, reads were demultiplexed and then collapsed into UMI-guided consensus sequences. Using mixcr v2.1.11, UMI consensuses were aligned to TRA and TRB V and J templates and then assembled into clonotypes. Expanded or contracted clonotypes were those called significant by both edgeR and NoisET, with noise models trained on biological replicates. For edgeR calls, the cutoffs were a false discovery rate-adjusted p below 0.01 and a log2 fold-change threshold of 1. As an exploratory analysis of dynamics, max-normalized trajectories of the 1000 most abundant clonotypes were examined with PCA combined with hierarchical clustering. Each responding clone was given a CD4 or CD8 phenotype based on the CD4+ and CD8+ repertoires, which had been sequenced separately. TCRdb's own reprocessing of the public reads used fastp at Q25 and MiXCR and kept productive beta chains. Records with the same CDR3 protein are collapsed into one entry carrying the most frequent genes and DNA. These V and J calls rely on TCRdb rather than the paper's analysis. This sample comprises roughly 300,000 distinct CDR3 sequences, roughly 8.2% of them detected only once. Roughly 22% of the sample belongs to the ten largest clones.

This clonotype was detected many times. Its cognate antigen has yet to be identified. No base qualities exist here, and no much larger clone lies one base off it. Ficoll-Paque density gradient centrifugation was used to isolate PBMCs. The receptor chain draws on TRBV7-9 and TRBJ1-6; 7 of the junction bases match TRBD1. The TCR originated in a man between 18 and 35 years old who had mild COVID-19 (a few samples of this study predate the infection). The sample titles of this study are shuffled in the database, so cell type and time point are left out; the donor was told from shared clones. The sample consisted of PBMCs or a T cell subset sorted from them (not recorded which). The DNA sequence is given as TGTGCCAGCAGCTTTACCAGGGGGGATAATTCACCCCTCCACTTT. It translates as CASSFTRGDNSPLHF.